This T cell receptor beta chain was sequenced in a study of vaccination effects on CD4 cells after COVID-19. Worth noting for this clone: Its antigen remains unknown.

The V gene lost 2 bases and the J gene lost 1 base, with 12 bases spanning the gap. The germline V gene encodes CDR1 SGHAT and CDR2 FQNNGV. This CDR3 is built from 16 residues. The protocol was immunoSEQ multiplex PCR, while the TCRdb copy is restricted to in-frame clones and leaves out a portion. The table lists about 81,000 clones, 77% of them singletons. Before sequencing took place, the ViraFEST assay used viral peptide pools to expand antigen-specific CD4+ T cells. It was after approximately 11 days of culture that CD4+ T cells were isolated. The participants, recipients of two vaccine doses, got either BNT162b2 or mRNA-1273. Nucleocapsid antibodies were negative in the vaccine recipients, who had never had SARS-CoV-2 infection. Study conclusions and caveats: Only a single clone (1 of 255 vaccine-induced clones in healthy vaccinees) cross-reacted with common cold coronaviruses. After vaccination, at late timepoints, clones induced by infection and by vaccine contracted markedly. Few convalescent patients, and no early post-infection timepoints, were available to the study.

This receptor was identified in a human donor who received a COVID-19 vaccine. Specimen: CD4+ T cells from PBMCs cultured with HCoV-OC43 spike peptides, collected after COVID-19 vaccination. This sample's subset: HCoV-OC43 spike overlapping peptide pool stimulation. V is TRBV11-2 and J is TRBJ2-1; perhaps D is TRBD1 or TRBD2 (5 bases each). The CDR3 loop is CASSLRRDGSYNEQFF. CDR3 DNA: TGTGCCAGCAGCTTACGAAGGGACGGATCCTACAATGAGCAGTTCTTC.